These 9 T cell receptor beta chains originate from one sample sequenced in a study of cytomegalovirus exposure and HLA in healthy donors. This PCR relied on a set of 60 Vbeta primers and 13 Jbeta primers. Clones were sequenced by immunoSEQ multiplex PCR, and TCRdb holds only the in-frame ones, with some missing. The sample lists about 130,000 clones; about 70% were seen once. Sequenced sample: PBMCs. The receptors were sampled from a woman aged 60 to 75 in good health and CMV-seropositive.

The chain carries TRBV5-8 and TRBJ2-3, with TRBD2 matching 10 bases. The CDR3 sequence is 18 residues long. Germline CDR1 SGHTS, CDR2 YDEGEE. J lost 2 bases, V lost 1 base, and 10 bases had no gene match. The CDR3 sequence is CASSLLTGLAETTDTQYF. The CDR3 DNA follows: TGTGCCAGCAGCTTGTTAACAGGACTAGCGGAGACCACAGATACGCAGTATTTT.

The chain recombines TRBV29-1 with TRBJ2-5; the match to TRBD1 covers 8 bases. Near its end, the DNA agrees better with TRBJ2-7, so the J call may be wrong. The CDR3 length is 12 residues. Germline V lookup: CDR1 SQVTM, CDR2 ANQGSEA. CDR3 amino acids: CSVRGPPREQYF. The DNA for the CDR3 is TGCAGCGTCAGGGGGCCGCCGCGCGAGCAGTACTTC.

This clone has a handful of counts. The chain couples TRBV7-9 to TRBJ1-3; D is unresolved. The V end was cut by 1 base, the J end by 0 bases, with 4 bases between. CDR1 and CDR2 (germline): SEHNR, FQNEAQ (reference sequence). CDR3 length equals 14 residues. The CDR3 loop is CASSLDSSGNTIYF. CDR3 bases: TGTGCCAGCAGCTTAGACAGCTCTGGAAACACCATATATTTT. Combining the CDR3 with reference TRBV7-9 and TRBJ1-3 gives the whole variable domain DTGVSQNPRHKITKRGQNVTFRCDPISEHNRLYWYRQTLGQGPEFLTYFQNEAQLEKSRLLSDRFSAERPKGSFSTLEIQRTEQGDSAMYLCASSLDSSGNTIYFGEGSWLTVV.

The chain has TRBV29-1 and TRBJ1-5; 10 bases line up with TRBD1. CDR3 length equals 13 residues. From germline, CDR1 is SQVTM and CDR2 ANQGSEA. Trimming took 8 bases from V and 8 from J; bases not matched to a gene: 9. This CDR3 is CSHPGQGMEPQHF. As DNA, the CDR3 is TGCAGCCACCCGGGACAGGGGATGGAGCCCCAGCATTTT.

This chain links TRBV5-1 with TRBJ2-7; weak D call: TRBD2 (6 bases). This CDR3 comprises 17 residues. V lost 4 bases and J lost 3, with 23 bases in between. CDR1 is SGHRS, CDR2 YFSETQ, per germline. The CDR3 reads CASSLRAVGTGDYEQYF. CDR3 nucleotides: TGCGCCAGCAGCCTTCGGGCGGTGGGGACGGGAGACTACGAGCAGTACTTC. Full variable domain (rest looked up from reference TRBV5-1 and TRBJ2-7): KAGVTQTPRYLIKTRGQQVTLSCSPISGHRSVSWYQQTPGQGLQFLFEYFSETQRNKGNFPGRFSGRQFSNSRSEMNVSTLELGDSALYLCASSLRAVGTGDYEQYFGPGTRLTVT.

The chain carries TRBV5-4 and TRBJ1-2; D perhaps matches TRBD1 (6 bases). V shed 4 bases and J shed 12 bases, with 16 bases lying between them. The V gene's germline CDR1 is SGHNT and CDR2 YYREEE (reference sequence). The CDR3 is 12 amino acids. CDR3: CASSMHTGSNTF. For the CDR3, the DNA is TGTGCCAGCAGCATGCACACAGGGAGCAACACCTTC.

J is TRBJ2-7 and V is TRBV27; possibly TRBD2 for D (6 bases). This CDR3 is built from 13 residues. V lost 3 bases, J lost 5 bases, and 11 bases lay in between. Germline CDR1 MNHEY, CDR2 SMNVEV (reference sequence). CDR3 residues: CASSFPEGHEQYF. CDR3 nucleotides: TGTGCCAGCAGTTTCCCGGAGGGGCACGAGCAGTACTTC.

This chain joins TRBV30 and TRBJ2-3; D is ambiguous. Germline CDR1 GTSNPN, CDR2 SVGIG (reference sequence). The CDR3 has 13 amino acids. Trimming removed 5 bases from V and 0 bases from J, with 9 bases in between. CDR3 loop: CAWERTSTDTQYF. Written as DNA, the CDR3 is TGTGCCTGGGAACGAACTAGCACAGATACGCAGTATTTT.

The chain recombines TRBV4-2 with TRBJ2-2, with D possibly being TRBD2 (5 bases). Trimming cost V 4 bases and J 3 bases, with 18 bases left between them. This CDR3 has 17 amino acids. Per germline, CDR1 LGHNA and CDR2 YNFKEQ. CDR3 residues: CASSRRPIWEYTGELFF. The CDR3 nucleotides are TGTGCCAGCAGCCGTCGACCTATTTGGGAGTACACCGGGGAGCTGTTTTTT.